The entry that follows covers one T cell receptor beta chain sequence. This sample is drawn from a study of blood T cell repertoires in COVID-19. Study background: Samples of COVID-19 (acute and convalescent) were obtained from the United States, Italy and Spain.

The assay was immunoSEQ multiplex PCR, and TCRdb's table has in-frame clones only and misses some. There are about 200,000 clones in the sample; 70% to 90% occur only once, and over 7% lies in the top ten. With 1 base clipped from V and 2 bases from J, the junction kept 6 bases outside the gene matches. This CDR3 is built from 17 residues. CDR1 is SGHTA and CDR2 is FQGNSA in the germline V gene. The receptor was isolated from a woman under 30 who had recovered from COVID-19. The sequenced sample was PBMCs or T cells enriched from blood (not recorded which). J is TRBJ2-7 and V is TRBV7-2, with 12 bases matching TRBD2. CDR3: CASSLGTSGNYPYEQYF. CDR3 in DNA: TGTGCCAGCAGCTTAGGGACTAGCGGGAATTACCCCTACGAGCAGTACTTC.